The 28 T cell receptor beta chains below all came from one sample that was sequenced in a study of blood T cell repertoires in COVID-19. Sequencing was performed with immunoSEQ multiplex PCR; in TCRdb, only in-frame clones are kept and a portion is missing. The sample includes about 140,000 clones, about 80% seen only once; the top ten take about 1.6%. Sequencing input: peripheral blood. The origin of the receptors is a human donor in a cohort sampled during active COVID-19.

This chain joins TRBV5-4 and TRBJ2-7, with a possible D match to TRBD1 (5 bases). V was pared by 4 bases and J by 2 bases, with 7 bases between. Germline V gives CDR1 SGHNT, CDR2 YYREEE (reference sequence). CDR3 size: 12 residues. The CDR3 loop reads CASSPDTYEQYF. The DNA of the CDR3 is TGTGCCAGCAGCCCGGACACCTACGAGCAGTACTTC.

The rearrangement links TRBV5-1 to TRBJ2-2; 14 nucleotides align to TRBD2. Germline assignment: CDR1 SGHRS and CDR2 YFSETQ. The trim removed 3 bases at V and 7 bases at J, leaving 8 bases unmatched. The CDR3 runs 17 residues. The DNA for the CDR3 is TGCGCCAGCAGCTCCGGGGGACTAGCGGGAGCCGGCGGGGAGCTGTTTTTT. It is translated as CASSSGGLAGAGGELFF.

V is TRBV3-1 (or the pseudogene TRBV3-2) and J is TRBJ2-7; TRBD2 matches 12 bases. This CDR3 is built from 18 residues. The junction had 10 bases not matched to a gene; V was cut back by 1 base and J by 3 bases. Germline V gives CDR1 LGHDT, CDR2 YNNKEL (reference sequence). The CDR3 region is CASSQVAGLAGIGYEQYF. CDR3 sequence (DNA): TGTGCCAGCAGCCAAGTAGCCGGACTAGCGGGAATCGGCTACGAGCAGTACTTC.

The chain recombines TRBV30 with TRBJ1-2; D is uncertain. Trimming shortened V by 2 bases and J by 7 bases, and 20 bases separated the two germline ends. CDR3 length: 15 residues. The germline gives CDR1 GTSNPN, CDR2 SVGIG (reference sequence). The CDR3 nucleotides are TGTGCCTGGAGTAAACTCCTTACGGGGTCCGGTGGCTACACCTTC. As protein: CAWSKLLTGSGGYTF.

This chain joins TRBV9 and TRBJ2-7, with 7 bases matching TRBD1. CDR1 SGDLS and CDR2 YYNGEE come from the germline V gene. The CDR3 is 15 residues long. The V segment lost 0 bases and the J segment 5 bases; nucleotides outside the gene matches: 8. The CDR3 sequence: CASSVEGQVFDEQYF. The CDR3 bases are TGTGCCAGCAGCGTAGAAGGACAGGTGTTCGACGAGCAGTACTTC.

The table lists this clone with a count of one. The chain recombines TRBV7-2 with TRBJ2-5; TRBD2 aligns across 14 bases. The CDR3 has 16 residues. V was clipped by 5 bases and J by 4 bases; unmatched bases: 6. Germline lookup yields CDR1 SGHTA and CDR2 FQGNSA. The chain's CDR3 is CASSRSGLAGVETQYF. The CDR3 DNA reads as TGTGCCAGCAGCCGTTCGGGACTAGCGGGAGTAGAGACCCAGTACTTC.

This clone was observed once. The chain carries TRBV19 and TRBJ2-5; 12 bases map to TRBD1. With 4 bases clipped from V and 5 bases from J, the junction kept 8 bases outside the gene matches. Germline CDR1 LNHDA, CDR2 SQIVND (reference sequence). The CDR3 covers 16 residues. CDR3 bases: TGTGCCAGTAGTAGGGGGACAGGGGGCACGACGGAGACCCAGTACTTC. This translates into CASSRGTGGTTETQYF.

The genes are TRBV3-1 (or the pseudogene TRBV3-2) and TRBJ1-1, with D unresolved. CDR3 length: 14 amino acids. Trimming took off 1 base at V and 5 bases at J, with 11 bases between the two ends. Germline CDR1 LGHDT, CDR2 YNNKEL (reference sequence). The CDR3 DNA is TGTGCCAGCAGCCAAGGTTTAGGGAGAACTGAAGCTTTCTTT. Translated: CASSQGLGRTEAFF.

The chain links TRBV18 to TRBJ1-1; a possible D gene is TRBD1 (5 bases). Germline loops: CDR1 KGHSH, CDR2 LQKENI. V was shortened by 6 bases and J by 11 bases, with 19 bases between the two germline ends. This CDR3 spans 13 amino acids. CDR3 sequence reads: CASSQGQGGSAFF. CDR3 coding DNA: TGTGCCAGCTCCCAAGGCCAGGGAGGGTCGGCTTTCTTT.

The gene calls are TRBV6-5 and TRBJ2-1, with no clear D. V lost 6 bases and J lost 1, with 7 bases in between. From germline, CDR1 is MNHEY and CDR2 SVGAGI. The CDR3 is made up of 13 amino acids. In nucleotides, the CDR3 is TGTGCCAGCAGCCTTTCTTCCTACAATGAGCAGTTCTTC. Translating gives CASSLSSYNEQFF.

V is TRBV5-4 and J is TRBJ2-1, with unresolved D. Trimming stripped 0 bases from V and 8 bases from J, with 9 bases between. Germline lookup yields CDR1 SGHNT and CDR2 YYREEE (reference sequence). The CDR3 length is 13 residues. Here the CDR3 DNA reads TGTGCCAGCAGCTTGGGAGGAGCAGATGAGCAGTTCTTC. Translating it yields CASSLGGADEQFF.

The chain joins TRBV6-1 to TRBJ2-7; 11 bases are shared with TRBD1. The J segment lost 3 bases and the V segment lost 4 bases, leaving 8 bases of the junction unmatched. Germline loops: CDR1 MNHNS, CDR2 SASEGT. The CDR3 has 16 amino acids. The CDR3 here is CASSGATDRGLYEQYF. The CDR3 bases are TGTGCCAGCAGTGGAGCAACGGACAGGGGGCTCTACGAGCAGTACTTC.

The chain combines TRBV7-2 with TRBJ1-4, with D maybe TRBD1 (5 bases). In germline, CDR1 is SGHTA, CDR2 FQGNSA. V gave up 5 bases and J gave up 0 bases, with 19 bases separating them. The CDR3 totals 18 residues. CDR3 sequence: CASSPRRWQGTTNEKLFF. CDR3 DNA sequence: TGTGCCAGCAGCCCCCGGCGTTGGCAGGGAACAACTAATGAAAAACTGTTTTTT. Looking up the rest from reference TRBV7-2 and TRBJ1-4 gives the full variable domain: GAGVSQSPSNKVTEKGKDVELRCDPISGHTALYWYRQSLGQGLEFLIYFQGNSAPDKSGLPSDRFSAERTGGSVSTLTIQRTQQEDSAVYLCASSPRRWQGTTNEKLFFGSGTQLSVL.

This clone came up once. The chain's CDR3 is CASSFGRRRNEQFF. The CDR3 bases are TGTGCCAGCAGCTTCGGGAGACGAAGAAATGAGCAGTTCTTC. The V and J genes are TRBV25-1 and TRBJ2-1; a weak D match, TRBD2 (6 bases). The length of the CDR3 is 14 residues. Germline loops: CDR1 MGHDK, CDR2 SYGVNS. V lost 6 bases and J 7 bases, leaving 16 bases between the germline ends.

This chain uses TRBV19 with TRBJ1-1; possibly TRBD1 for D (6 bases). This CDR3 has 15 residues. Germline lookup yields CDR1 LNHDA and CDR2 SQIVND (reference sequence). V was cut by 5 bases and J by 1 base, with 14 bases left in between. CDR3 sequence (DNA): TGTGCCAGTAGTCCCTACAGGGAGTCGAACACTGAAGCTTTCTTT. It encodes CASSPYRESNTEAFF.

This clone appeared once. This chain connects TRBV14 to TRBJ2-7, with 9 nucleotides matching TRBD2. CDR1 is SGHDN and CDR2 is FVKESK in the germline V gene. The length of the CDR3 is 17 residues. V gave up 1 base and J gave up 2 bases; unmatched junction bases: 9. This CDR3 reads CASSQVFLAGQTYEQYF. DNA for the CDR3: TGTGCCAGCAGCCAAGTGTTTCTAGCGGGACAAACCTACGAGCAGTACTTC.

The chain uses TRBV9 and TRBJ2-7, with 10 bases that match TRBD2. V lost 0 bases, J lost 4 bases, and 4 bases stayed unmatched. The CDR3 spans 15 residues. Germline CDR1 reads SGDLS; CDR2 reads YYNGEE. CDR3 residues: CASSVGSGRGYEQYF. CDR3 DNA: TGTGCCAGCAGCGTAGGGAGCGGGAGGGGATACGAGCAGTACTTC.

The chain uses TRBV25-1 and TRBJ1-1; 7 nucleotides line up with TRBD1. V was clipped by 7 bases and J by 7 bases; unmatched bases: 6. CDR3 size: 12 residues. Germline CDR1 and CDR2: MGHDK and SYGVNS. The CDR3 sequence is CASIGQVHEAFF. CDR3 DNA sequence: TGTGCCAGCATCGGACAGGTCCATGAAGCTTTCTTT.

The chain employs TRBV7-2 and TRBJ2-1, with no clear D. Per the germline V gene, CDR1 is SGHTA and CDR2 is FQGNSA. The V gene lost 5 bases and the J gene lost 13 bases, with 15 bases spanning the gap. This CDR3 region has 12 residues. The CDR3 sequence: CASSPGTQIQFF. The CDR3 nucleotides are TGTGCCAGCAGCCCAGGCACCCAAATTCAGTTCTTC. The full variable domain, with the rest looked up from reference TRBV7-2 and TRBJ2-1, is GAGVSQSPSNKVTEKGKDVELRCDPISGHTALYWYRQSLGQGLEFLIYFQGNSAPDKSGLPSDRFSAERTGGSVSTLTIQRTQQEDSAVYLCASSPGTQIQFFGPGTRLTVL.

The V call is TRBV4-1, the J call TRBJ2-7, with TRBD1 matching 11 bases. Trimming cost V 4 bases and J 6 bases; bases outside gene matches: 8. The CDR3 contains 15 residues. The V gene's germline CDR1 is MGHRA and CDR2 YSYEKL. The CDR3 protein is CASSRSGQGEGEQYF. As DNA, the CDR3 is TGCGCCAGCAGCCGCTCGGGACAGGGGGAGGGCGAGCAGTACTTC.

The chain links TRBV5-1 to TRBJ2-3, with D maybe TRBD1 (8 bases). Germline V gene lookup returns CDR1 SGHRS and CDR2 YFSETQ. This CDR3 spans 15 amino acids. Trimming took off 5 bases at V and 4 bases at J, with 17 bases between the two ends. The CDR3 DNA reads TGCGCCAGCAGTCCTACAGGGGGAGGGCCAGATACGCAGTATTTT. It translates to CASSPTGGGPDTQYF.

The chain combines TRBV30 with TRBJ1-6; 11 bases are a match to TRBD1. With V trimmed by 1 base and J by 8 bases, 1 base remained unmatched. The CDR3 contains 14 residues. Germline-derived CDR1 and CDR2 are GTSNPN and SVGIG (reference sequence). DNA for the CDR3: TGTGCCTGGAGTGGGGGACAGGGGGATTCACCCCTCCACTTT. It codes for CAWSGGQGDSPLHF.

There are a few counts of this clone. The chain uses TRBV28 and TRBJ2-2; D is unresolved. Trimming removed 5 bases at V and 6 bases at J, with 25 bases between. The CDR3 contains 18 residues. The V gene's germline CDR1 is MDHEN and CDR2 SYDVKM. DNA of the CDR3: TGTGCCAGCAGTCCACCCAACGCTTACTTTTTTGTTCCCGGGGAGCTGTTTTTT. Its translation is CASSPPNAYFFVPGELFF.

This rearrangement joins TRBV28 to TRBJ2-2, with a possible D match to TRBD2 (6 bases). This CDR3 contains 15 residues. Germline V CDR1 and CDR2: MDHEN, SYDVKM. Trimming took 4 bases from V and 5 from J, leaving 14 bases between them. CDR3 coding DNA: TGTGCCAGCAGTTGGGGCGGGGCGGGGACCGGGGAGCTGTTTTTT. Protein sequence: CASSWGGAGTGELFF.

The V gene is TRBV19, the J gene TRBJ1-2; the match to TRBD1 covers 10 bases. Germline CDR1 reads LNHDA; CDR2 reads SQIVND (reference sequence). The ends lost 5 bases at V and 4 bases at J; junction bases unmatched: 13. The CDR3 is made up of 17 amino acids. CDR3 residues: CASSVNSGTGVSYGYTF. CDR3 sequence (DNA): TGTGCCAGTAGTGTTAATTCCGGGACAGGGGTTTCCTATGGCTACACCTTC.

This rearrangement joins TRBV11-2 to TRBJ2-1, with D hard to call. From germline, CDR1 is SGHAT and CDR2 FQNNGV. There are 13 residues in the CDR3. The V gene lost 5 bases and the J gene lost 4 bases, with 9 bases spanning the gap. The CDR3 loop reads CASSPMRYNEQFF. CDR3 DNA: TGTGCCAGCAGCCCCATGCGGTACAATGAGCAGTTCTTC.

The chain employs TRBV19 and TRBJ2-7; a possible D gene is TRBD1 (5 bases). V dropped 5 bases and J dropped 2 bases, with 16 bases sitting between them. The CDR3 contains 15 residues. CDR1 and CDR2 from the germline V gene are LNHDA and SQIVND (reference sequence). The CDR3 DNA reads as TGTGCCAGTAGTTTCCAGGGTGCGATGGCCTACGAGCAGTACTTC. This gives the protein CASSFQGAMAYEQYF.

The V and J genes are TRBV5-1 and TRBJ2-3; D gene ambiguous. V was clipped by 1 base and J by 4 bases, with 7 bases between them. Germline V gene lookup returns CDR1 SGHRS and CDR2 YFSETQ. CDR3 length: 13 amino acids. The CDR3 bases are TGCGCCAGCAGCTTGCCCCAATCAGATACGCAGTATTTT. The encoded protein is CASSLPQSDTQYF.